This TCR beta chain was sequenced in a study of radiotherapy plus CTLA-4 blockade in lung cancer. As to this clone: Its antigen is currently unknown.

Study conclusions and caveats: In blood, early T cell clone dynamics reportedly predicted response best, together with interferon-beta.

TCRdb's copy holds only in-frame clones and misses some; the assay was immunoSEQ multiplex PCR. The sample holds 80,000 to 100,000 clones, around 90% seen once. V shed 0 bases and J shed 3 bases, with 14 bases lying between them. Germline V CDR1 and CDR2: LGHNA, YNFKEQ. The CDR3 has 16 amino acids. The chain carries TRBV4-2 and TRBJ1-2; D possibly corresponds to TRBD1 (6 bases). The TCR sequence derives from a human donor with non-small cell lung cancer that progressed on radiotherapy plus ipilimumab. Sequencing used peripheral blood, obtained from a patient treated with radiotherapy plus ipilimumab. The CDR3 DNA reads TGTGCCAGCAGCCAAGATTATGGGGGCCGGGACTATGGCTACACCTTC. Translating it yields CASSQDYGGRDYGYTF.